Below are 20 T cell receptor beta chains sequenced from a single sample in a study of T cells after yellow fever vaccination. TCRdb used MiXCR to reprocess the 5' RACE reads, holding one entry per CDR3 protein. This table holds a few hundred thousand distinct CDR3 sequences, around 16% found once. The starting material was PBMCs, obtained around 5 days after the first yellow fever vaccination. Receptor source: a man younger than 35 who received the YFV17D yellow fever vaccine.

This clonotype was found a few times. The genes are TRBV7-3 and TRBJ1-6; D not certain. This CDR3 spans 15 amino acids. V lost 3 bases to trimming and J lost 9 bases, with 15 bases between them. The germline V gene encodes CDR1 SGHTA and CDR2 FQGTGA. DNA of the CDR3: TGTGCCAGCAGCTTGACAACGGGCTTGGGTTCACCCCTCCACTTT. This encodes CASSLTTGLGSPLHF.

With respect to this clonotype: A much larger clone lies a single base off, so this may be a read error. J is TRBJ1-1 and V is TRBV5-1; maybe TRBD1 (6 bases). The CDR3 totals 14 residues. In germline, CDR1 is SGHRS, CDR2 YFSETQ. The CDR3 loop reads CTSSLDAGAGEAFF. The CDR3 DNA follows: TGCACCAGCAGCTTGGATGCGGGGGCGGGTGAAGCTTTCTTT.

The table lists this clonotype with a few counts. The chain uses TRBV7-2 and TRBJ2-3; TRBD2 matches 8 bases. The J segment lost 7 bases and the V segment lost 2 bases, leaving 8 bases of the junction unmatched. This CDR3 comprises 15 residues. CDR1 SGHTA and CDR2 FQGNSA come from the germline V gene. Here the CDR3 DNA reads TGTGCCAGCAGCTTAACCGGCGGGGGGAGCCATACGCAGTATTTT. Translation: CASSLTGGGSHTQYF. The full variable domain, rest sourced from reference TRBV7-2 and TRBJ2-3, is GAGVSQSPSNKVTEKGKDVELRCDPISGHTALYWYRQSLGQGLEFLIYFQGNSAPDKSGLPSDRFSAERTGGSVSTLTIQRTQQEDSAVYLCASSLTGGGSHTQYFGPGTRLTVL.

This sequence joins TRBV2 and TRBJ2-1; 7 bases match TRBD1. The CDR3 length is 14 residues. V was clipped by 6 bases and J by 10 bases; unmatched bases: 12. Per germline, CDR1 SNHLY and CDR2 FYNNEI. The CDR3 protein is CASRERQGISEQFF. The DNA for the CDR3 is TGTGCCAGCAGGGAAAGACAGGGAATAAGCGAGCAGTTCTTC.

This chain joins TRBV4-1 and TRBJ2-7, with TRBD1 matching over 9 bases. From germline, CDR1 is MGHRA and CDR2 YSYEKL. CDR3 size: 15 residues. Germline trimming cut 3 bases from V and 7 bases from J; bases unmatched to any gene: 10. CDR3 region: CASSQPTGGVTEQYF. CDR3 DNA: TGCGCCAGCAGCCAGCCGACAGGGGGGGTCACAGAGCAGTACTTC.

This clonotype was seen at least ten times. The CDR3 coding sequence is TGCGCCAGCAGCTTCGCGGACCCGTTCGGGGAGCTGTTTTTT. This codes for CASSFADPFGELFF. The rearrangement links TRBV5-1 to TRBJ2-2; D unclear. V was clipped by 2 bases and J by 7 bases, with 12 bases between them. The CDR3 is made up of 14 amino acids. Germline V gene data show CDR1 as SGHRS and CDR2 as YFSETQ.

This chain links TRBV19 with TRBJ2-1; 7 bases fit TRBD1. The CDR3 contains 14 residues. Germline CDR1 reads LNHDA; CDR2 reads SQIVND (reference sequence). V dropped 3 bases and J dropped 6; count of bases not matched to a gene: 5. CDR3 protein: CASSIGDSFNEQFF. CDR3 bases: TGTGCCAGTAGTATCGGGGACAGCTTCAATGAGCAGTTCTTC.

This clonotype was recorded a few times. This chain links TRBV20-1 with TRBJ2-5; tentatively, D is TRBD1 (6 bases). V shed 6 bases and J shed 5 bases, with 16 bases lying between them. Germline loops: CDR1 DFQATT, CDR2 SNEGSKA (reference sequence). The CDR3 contains 13 residues. CDR3 region: CSAENRERETQYF. CDR3 in DNA: TGCAGTGCCGAAAACAGGGAACGGGAGACCCAGTACTTC.

The chain recombines TRBV5-5 with TRBJ2-3; 13 nucleotides match TRBD2. Germline loops: CDR1 SGHKS, CDR2 YYEKEE (reference sequence). The CDR3 is 18 amino acids. V trimming: 0 bases; J trimming: 2 bases; junction bases outside the gene matches: 6. The CDR3 sequence is CASSLGTSGRLDTDTQYF. The CDR3 nucleotides read TGTGCCAGCAGCTTGGGGACTAGCGGGAGACTAGACACAGATACGCAGTATTTT.

This chain links TRBV19 with TRBJ2-7, with TRBD1 as a possible D gene (5 bases). Deletions cut 1 base from V and 3 bases from J, with 10 bases between. The CDR3 covers 14 residues. Germline V CDR1 and CDR2: LNHDA, SQIVND (reference sequence). The CDR3 spells CASSIAETVYEQYF. The CDR3 region has the DNA TGTGCCAGTAGTATAGCGGAGACAGTCTACGAGCAGTACTTC.

This chain links TRBV30 with TRBJ2-7; D tentatively reads TRBD1 or TRBD2 (5 bases each). CDR3 length: 14 residues. CDR1 GTSNPN and CDR2 SVGIG come from the germline V gene (reference sequence). Deletions cut 0 bases from V and 3 bases from J, with 12 bases between. Here the CDR3 DNA reads TGTGCCTGGAGTGTATGGGACGGCCGCTACGAGCAGTACTTC. Protein: CAWSVWDGRYEQYF.

The rearrangement uses TRBV18 and TRBJ1-1, with D hard to call. The germline V and J ends were trimmed by 3 bases and 0 bases, with 11 bases remaining between them. CDR1 and CDR2 from the germline V gene are KGHSH and LQKENI. The CDR3 length is 15 residues. The CDR3 DNA is TGTGCCAGCTCACCTCGCGGGAACATGAACACTGAAGCTTTCTTT. It translates to CASSPRGNMNTEAFF.

The sample holds a few counts of this clonotype. The rearrangement uses TRBV28 and TRBJ1-2; no reliable D call. Looked up from germline, CDR1 is MDHEN and CDR2 is SYDVKM. Trimming removed 10 bases from V and 7 bases from J, with 16 bases in between. This CDR3 is built from 12 residues. The CDR3 region has the DNA TGTGCCACCTTAAAGACACCGGGTGGCTACACCTTC. Residues: CATLKTPGGYTF.

The V and J genes are TRBV19 and TRBJ1-5, with 9 nucleotides matching TRBD1. The V gene end was trimmed by 5 bases and the J gene end by 2 bases; junction bases not matched to a gene: 4. This CDR3 comprises 15 residues. From germline, CDR1 is LNHDA and CDR2 SQIVND (reference sequence). Here the CDR3 DNA reads TGTGCCAGTAGTGGGACAGGGATGGGCAATCAGCCCCAGCATTTT. Encoded protein: CASSGTGMGNQPQHF.

In this sample, this clonotype turned up a few times. CDR3 loop: CASSSNAFGYTF. The CDR3 bases are TGTGCCAGCAGTTCCAATGCTTTTGGCTACACCTTC. V usage is TRBV6-5 and J usage is TRBJ1-2; unclear D gene. The V gene lost 4 bases and the J gene lost 7 bases, with 10 bases spanning the gap. This CDR3 region has 12 residues. Per the germline V gene, CDR1 is MNHEY and CDR2 is SVGAGI.

V is TRBV4-1 and J is TRBJ2-1, with a weak D call TRBD1 (5 bases). CDR3 length equals 15 residues. Trimming cost V 1 base and J 2 bases, with 9 bases left between them. Germline CDR1 MGHRA, CDR2 YSYEKL. CDR3 nucleotides: TGCGCCAGCAGCCAAGCAGGGTCAACCTACAATGAGCAGTTCTTC. Residues: CASSQAGSTYNEQFF.

This clonotype was counted many times. The V call is TRBV7-2, the J call TRBJ2-3; no clear D. The germline V and J ends were trimmed by 4 bases and 4 bases, with 12 bases remaining between them. This CDR3 contains 14 residues. The germline V gene encodes CDR1 SGHTA and CDR2 FQGNSA. Here the CDR3 reads CASSYKGFADTQYF. The CDR3 DNA reads as TGTGCCAGCAGCTACAAGGGTTTTGCAGATACGCAGTATTTT.

Notes on this clonotype: Lacking the conserved final phenylalanine or tryptophan, this CDR3 likely reflects a read error. Because the CDR3's place on the DNA is in doubt, the DNA is left out and the CDR3 is given as listed by TCRdb. The chain couples TRBV30 to TRBJ1-2. Germline values: CDR1 GTSNPN, CDR2 SVGIG (reference sequence). The CDR3 is made up of 8 amino acids, end residues included. The CDR3 loop reads CAWSPWRS.

This clonotype was seen only a few times. The gene calls are TRBV19 and TRBJ1-2, with D possibly being TRBD1 (5 bases). V lost 8 bases and J lost 4, with 11 bases in between. The length of the CDR3 is 12 residues. Germline lookup yields CDR1 LNHDA and CDR2 SQIVND (reference sequence). CDR3 nucleotides: TGTGCCAGTGCGCCGGGGACCTATGGCTACACCTTC. It encodes CASAPGTYGYTF. Based on the CDR3 plus reference TRBV19 and TRBJ1-2, the full variable domain is DGGITQSPKYLFRKEGQNVTLSCEQNLNHDAMYWYRQDPGQGLRLIYYSQIVNDFQKGDIAEGYSVSREKKESFPLTVTSAQKNPTAFYLCASAPGTYGYTFGSGTRLTVV.

This chain connects TRBV6-2 or TRBV6-3 to TRBJ2-7, with D possibly being TRBD2 (5 bases). Trimming stripped 3 bases from V and 3 bases from J, with 21 bases between. Germline loops: CDR1 MNHEY, CDR2 SVGEGT. This CDR3 is built from 17 residues. The chain's CDR3 is CASSYPAPGSPLYEQYF. The CDR3 DNA sequence: TGTGCCAGCAGTTATCCCGCGCCGGGGAGCCCGCTCTACGAGCAGTACTTC.